This is a list of T cell receptor beta chains from one sample in a study of beta chain features in type 1 diabetes. Sequencing used immunoSEQ multiplex PCR; TCRdb keeps in-frame clones, though not all of them. The sample includes hundreds of thousands of clones, approximately 16% seen only once; the top ten take roughly 0.015%. Sequencing was performed on naive CD4+ T cells from blood. The receptor source for this set is a man aged 18 to 29 with type 1 diabetes. The CDR3 runs from the conserved cysteine through the conserved F or W. Fields, in order: V gene, J gene, D gene, CDR3 protein. The D gene is left open where the match is weak.

V: TRBV28; J: TRBJ1-1; D: NA; CDR3: CASSAPNKAFF
V: TRBV7-9; J: TRBJ2-1; D: NA; CDR3: CASSLGSGNEQFF
V: TRBV10-3; J: TRBJ2-7; D: TRBD1; CDR3: CAISARTGGEQYF
V: TRBV28; J: TRBJ2-5; D: NA; CDR3: CASSKASETQYF
V: TRBV30; J: TRBJ2-3; D: TRBD2; CDR3: CAWSLAGGGDTQYF
V: TRBV7-2; J: TRBJ2-2; D: TRBD1; CDR3: CASSSSGTANTGELFF
V: TRBV5-1; J: TRBJ1-1; D: NA; CDR3: CASSLGGNTEAFF
V: TRBV30; J: TRBJ2-1; D: TRBD2; CDR3: CAWRSSGRGTYNEQFF
V: TRBV10-3; J: TRBJ1-1; D: TRBD1; CDR3: CAITLGQGNTEAFF
V: TRBV7-9; J: TRBJ1-6; D: NA; CDR3: CASSLGTKPATGGSPLHF
V: TRBV29-1; J: TRBJ1-4; D: NA; CDR3: CSALRRGSANEKLFF
V: TRBV28; J: TRBJ1-1; D: NA; CDR3: CASSSTGNTEAFF
V: TRBV18; J: TRBJ2-3; D: NA; CDR3: CASSPLRGSTDTQYF
V: TRBV20-1; J: TRBJ2-7; D: NA; CDR3: CSARAVYEQYF
V: TRBV7-6; J: TRBJ2-5; D: TRBD1; CDR3: CASSLRQGASRQETQYF
V: TRBV5-4; J: TRBJ1-1; D: NA; CDR3: CASGGPKSGNTEAFF
V: TRBV5-1; J: TRBJ2-6; D: TRBD2; CDR3: CASSLGGGPGANVLTF
V: TRBV29-1; J: TRBJ1-2; D: NA; CDR3: CSVVSGLGAYGYTF
V: TRBV5-1; J: TRBJ1-1; D: NA; CDR3: CASSLNGGGRTEAFF
V: TRBV7-2; J: TRBJ2-3; D: TRBD1; CDR3: CASSLRDRGPDTQYF
V: TRBV9; J: TRBJ1-4; D: TRBD1; CDR3: CASSATGTGDEKLFF
V: TRBV11-2; J: TRBJ2-7; D: TRBD1; CDR3: CASALGTGLYEQYF
V: TRBV6-5; J: TRBJ2-1; D: NA; CDR3: CASRGTGEQFF
V: TRBV28; J: TRBJ1-2; D: NA; CDR3: CASSWGPSYGYTF
V: TRBV7-9; J: TRBJ2-3; D: TRBD1; CDR3: CASRLQGAGDTQYF
V: TRBV7-2; J: TRBJ2-3; D: NA; CDR3: CASSLGRVTDTQYF
V: TRBV4-1; J: TRBJ2-5; D: NA; CDR3: CASSQREGGETQYF
V: TRBV5-1; J: TRBJ1-2; D: TRBD1; CDR3: CASSADRGGYGYTF
V: TRBV7-9; J: TRBJ2-7; D: NA; CDR3: CASSSLETSTYEQYF
V: TRBV7-9; J: TRBJ2-5; D: TRBD2; CDR3: CASSSLAGGKETQYF
V: TRBV18; J: TRBJ2-7; D: TRBD2; CDR3: CASSPRTSGTYEQYF
V: TRBV4-3; J: TRBJ1-1; D: NA; CDR3: CASSQDRDTEAFF
V: TRBV6-1; J: TRBJ2-5; D: TRBD2; CDR3: CASGDQAGGNQETQYF
V: TRBV18; J: TRBJ2-2; D: NA; CDR3: CASSPFETGELFF
V: TRBV7-9; J: TRBJ2-3; D: NA; CDR3: CASSRGAITDTQYF
V: TRBV28; J: TRBJ2-7; D: TRBD1; CDR3: CASSWARGQPSYEQYF
V: TRBV7-2; J: TRBJ2-2; D: NA; CDR3: CASSLALNTGELFF
V: TRBV28; J: TRBJ2-7; D: NA; CDR3: CASSYSPLEQYF
V: TRBV27; J: TRBJ2-1; D: NA; CDR3: CASSLRFPLTGYSYNEQFF
V: TRBV30; J: TRBJ2-5; D: NA; CDR3: CAWSVLQTQYF
V: TRBV2; J: TRBJ1-5; D: NA; CDR3: CASSYPGIPNQPQHF